The sequence of this T cell receptor beta chain was determined in a study of blood T cell repertoires in COVID-19. Background on the study: Acute and convalescent COVID-19 specimens originated in the United States, Italy and Spain.

Authors' data handling: Amplification of reference gene primers was used by the study to estimate nucleated cell counts. The repertoire was sequenced with immunoSEQ multiplex PCR; TCRdb's copy has only in-frame clones and lacks some. V and J calls and clone size are given by that table; D and trimming were obtained from the DNA. The repertoire holds about 180,000 clones, around 82% seen once, with over 12% in the top ten. Germline values: CDR1 SGHTA, CDR2 FQGNSA. CDR3 size: 13 residues. Trimming cost V 5 bases and J 9 bases, with 11 bases left between them. The source material was peripheral blood. This chain connects TRBV7-2 to TRBJ1-6, with D possibly being TRBD1 (6 bases). The clonotype was recovered from a man aged 18 to 29 with active or convalescent COVID-19. The CDR3 DNA reads as TGTGCCAGCAGCACAGGACAGAGTTCACCCCTCCACTTT. Amino acid sequence: CASSTGQSSPLHF.